This TCR beta chain stems from a study of cytomegalovirus exposure and HLA in healthy donors. General study results and limits: The likely explanation for a cluster of highly shared sequence variants was sequencing artifact.

This PCR relied on a set of 60 Vbeta primers and 13 Jbeta primers. TCRdb's table, derived via immunoSEQ multiplex PCR, lists solely in-frame clones and lacks some. The sample contains approximately 110,000 clones, about 69% of which appear only once. This clone has only one observation. The antigen is unknown. One junction end disagrees with the germline gene, perhaps due to a read error. The receptor's source is a man aged 40-49 years in good health and CMV-seronegative. The sequencing input was PBMCs.

In nucleotides, the CDR3 is TGTGCTAGCAGCCTGGGCTACTCCAGCGAGACCCAGTACTTC. As protein: CASSLGYSSETQYF. The V call is TRBV7-7, the J call TRBJ2-5; D is undetermined. The CDR3 runs 14 residues. Germline CDR1 SSHAT, CDR2 FNYEAQ (reference sequence).